The sequence of this T cell receptor beta chain was determined in a study of cytomegalovirus exposure and HLA in healthy donors (dated by TCRdb to 2015 to 2018). Background on the whole study: According to an earlier analysis of 550 to 750 of the donors, some 170 million T cells yielded roughly 100 million unique TCR beta sequences and approximately 300 Gb of sequence data. Donor age, sex, ethnicity and CMV serostatus were compiled together with the repertoire data. The number of donors typed differed by locus, with about 629-640 for A, B, C, DRB1 and DQB1, around 520 for DQA1, approximately 570 for DPA1, and 400 to 490 for DPB1. Around 330 gigabases of sequencing data and roughly 81 million unique TCR sequences made up an early release that covered several hundred HLA-typed donors. Genome-wide SNP genotypes for about 55% of the 666 donors were used in a later genetic analysis, which treated that subset as a discovery cohort. The later analysis used no new phenotypic data to find candidate immune exposures, relying instead on TCR beta sequences and their occurrence across donors. To predict cytomegalovirus infection status, the study brought together high-throughput TCR immunosequencing, statistical association of individual TCRs with disease status, and machine learning. The study was designed to test whether signatures of past pathogen exposure could be identified by cataloging public T cell receptors. Using immunosequencing, the study profiled T cell repertoires from 550 to 750 subjects and related those repertoires to cytomegalovirus serostatus. The genetic ancestry cluster associated with self-reported Caucasian donors included over 80% of the 300 to 400 genotyped donors. HLA typing included class I and class II loci at four-digit resolution. All discovery cohort repertoires had been generated on a single sequencing platform. Because of strong linkage in the cohort, 5 or 6 DR-DQ haplotypes were treated as single units for association and clustering. An earlier analysis of some 500 of the donors used high-throughput TCR beta sequencing to judge whether each TCR beta V gene segment behaved as functional or pseudogenic. Besides the first cohort of around 670 subjects, a separate validation cohort made up of some 110 different subjects was used. A later analysis re-examined previously published TCR beta repertoires from about 700 donors and added high-resolution HLA genotyping to investigate patterns of TCR occurrence. Across approximately 400 genotyped donors of the cohort, an average of about 240,000 unique TCR beta nucleotide sequences per donor were sequenced, and roughly 20% of those sequences were non-productive. The paper's findings and limits, for the study overall: The earlier analysis of 587 of the donors excluded fewer than 20 rarely observed V segments, including chromosome 9 orphons, because counts were too low. The study gave a list of around 170 TCR beta chains associated with cytomegalovirus. The classifier was reported to diagnose cytomegalovirus status with high specificity and sensitivity in both the original cohort and the validation cohort. A later genetic analysis associated a missense DCLRE1C variant with V-gene and J-gene trimming of TCR beta chains, and an independent cohort replicated the association. The presence/absence analyses assumed that sequencing depth was roughly uniform across donors, and that assumption may not be true. When HLA alleles, especially DR and DQ, strongly co-occurred, TCR associations were difficult to assign to individual alleles. Three of the identified cytomegalovirus-associated TCR beta chains were confirmed in vitro to be specific for cytomegalovirus antigens. According to a later analysis, parvovirus B19, influenza, CMV and Epstein-Barr virus appeared linked to several top co-occurrence clusters. In a later analysis, 16,951 TCR beta sequences were associated with specific HLA alleles at a false discovery rate of 0.05. According to a later genetic analysis, donors in an Asian-associated ancestry cluster had fewer N-insertions in productive TCRs than the approximately 610-donor mean. In a later analysis, most CMV-associated TCR beta chains were found to appear HLA-restricted, with HLA associations seemingly driven largely by CMV exposure. It was suggested by the authors that the approach could potentially be generalized to other disease states and immunological phenotypes. This cohort had only TCR beta chains sequenced, and the lack of alpha or paired-chain data limited which features could be detected. Some IMGT-functional V segments, including TRBV6-2 and TRBV6-3, could not be told apart with the 87-base-pair reads, so those segments were excluded. Correlated functional status among segregating V segments might reflect linkage disequilibrium, but an unknown experimental factor could not be ruled out. A further reported finding was that TCR beta sequences accurately predicted the HLA-A and HLA-B alleles for most subjects in the first cohort. A later analysis found that TCR association rates varied across HLA loci, with DRB1 alleles showing the most associated TCRs and HLA-C alleles the fewest. Most TCR sequences were seen in very few donors, while some public TCRs were found in many individuals. Because some donors lacked HLA typing at each locus, the association tests relied only on the typed subset. An earlier analysis of approximately 600 of the donors showed that most TCR beta V segments appeared in productive rearrangements either about 87% or about 30% of the time, which broadly matched IMGT annotations. For the cohort, immune exposure information was limited to CMV serostatus. Compared with equally common non-associated chains, HLA-associated TCR beta chains in a later analysis were more clonally expanded and had lower generation probabilities. A cluster of highly shared sequence variants was judged likely to represent a technical artifact of the sequencing pipeline.

With respect to this clone: There is no known antigen for this receptor. Base-call qualities are not available, and no considerably larger clone is one nucleotide away.

V gives up 7 bases and J gives up 6 bases, and the segment between their germline ends measures 14 bases. According to the germline V gene, CDR1 reads MDHEN and CDR2 reads SYDVKM. The CDR3 numbers 13 residues from cysteine through phenylalanine. The read is trimmed to its CDR3 DNA, 39 bases read in frame from base 1. Receptors were amplified or captured by the immunoSEQ multiplex PCR assay. For the multiplex PCR, a mixture combining 60 forward primers for TCR Vbeta segments and 13 reverse primers for TCR Jbeta segments was used. Amplification of the CDR3 region of rearranged TCR beta genes was performed with a multiplex PCR assay on genomic DNA. Amplified TCR beta libraries were sequenced as 87-base-pair reads on the Illumina HiSeq System. From the authors' description of their analysis: In a later analysis, some 80 million unique TCR beta chains were counted across the 500 to 850 repertoires, and roughly 11 million of these chains were shared by at least two donors. Raw reads were error-corrected and collapsed into unique sequences by a nearest-neighbor algorithm in which closely related sequences were merged to remove PCR and sequencing errors. V, D and J gene segments were assigned by aligning CDR3 sequences to IMGT reference sequences. Each retained sequence needed at least a six-nucleotide match to both a V gene segment and a J gene segment. Rearrangements were classified as productive when the CDR3 lacked stop codons and remained in frame with V and J, and all other rearrangements were classified as non-productive. Following IMGT convention, CDR3 was defined as the stretch from the second conserved V-encoded cysteine up to the conserved J-encoded phenylalanine. The earlier analysis of fewer than 750 of the donors excluded sequences that lacked an unambiguous match to a single V gene segment. In an earlier analysis of about 590 of the donors, a V segment was called functional when productive rearrangements were above 56.7%, and segregating when the standard deviation between donors exceeded 5%. A statistical classification framework was built to diagnose cytomegalovirus status from the catalog of TCR beta chain sequences. In a later analysis, TCR nucleotide sequences were compared against IMGT/GENE-DB human TR gene sequences so that V and J genes could be assigned. In a later analysis, CDR3 sequences and most-parsimonious VDJ recombination scenarios were assigned using the TCRdist pipeline. In a later analysis, each TCR beta chain was defined by its CDR3 amino acid sequence together with its V-gene family, and reads lacking a unique V-gene family were excluded. A later analysis removed several hundred highly shared, low-generation-probability nucleotide sequences to deal with suspected cross-contamination and a sequencing artifact. For each public chain, a later analysis derived a clonal expansion index from normalized ranks of inferred template counts within each repertoire. In a later analysis, generation probabilities were computed with a VDJ recombination model fitted to out-of-frame rearrangements, and the resulting probabilities were checked against IGoR. Hypergeometric tests were used in a later analysis to score TCR-TCR, TCR-HLA and TCR-CMV co-occurrence, with a repertoire-size bias correction applied to the TCR pairs. To estimate false discovery rates, a later analysis permuted the HLA or CMV assignments 20 times. In a later analysis, co-occurring TCRs were grouped using DBSCAN, and TCRdist sequence similarity was added for clustering within HLA-allele-positive subsets. Repertoires with fewer than 30,000 or more than 120,000 public chains were left out of co-occurrence clustering, as were five repertoires with anomalous nucleotide sharing. TCRdb retrieved this table from immuneACCESS and kept in-frame rearrangements only. Not all clones are present; in checked studies, unresolved V genes account for under half, and no reason is known for the remainder. The DNA gave D and trimming, while V, J and clone size come from that table. Within this sample are around 160,000 clones, with 75% to 80% of them counted one time only. Jointly, the top ten make up roughly 13% of the sample.

In total, 500 to 700 healthy bone marrow donors made up the cohort. All cohort members were sampled while nominally healthy, although unrecorded immune exposures were likely present. The donor tested CMV seropositive, placing the donor among the roughly 300 seropositive members of the cohort. A peripheral blood sample was collected from each donor, and TCR beta sequencing was performed on peripheral blood mononuclear cells. The Qiagen DNeasy Blood Extraction Kit was used to extract genomic DNA from the blood cell samples. This TCR derives from a man over 45 in good health and CMV-seropositive. The sample consisted of PBMCs. The sequence is built from TRBV28 and TRBJ2-3, and perhaps TRBD2 as D gene, on 6 matching bases. For the CDR3, the sequence is CASTQAGRDTQYF. The nucleotides read TGTGCCAGCACCCAGGCGGGGCGCGATACGCAGTATTTT.